The present T cell receptor beta chain was sequenced within a study of patients and donors after allogeneic stem cell transplantation. The length of the CDR3 is 14 residues. V lost 1 base, J lost 9 bases, and 14 bases lay in between. Germline V gene lookup returns CDR1 SGHRS and CDR2 YFSETQ. One entry per CDR3 protein, called by TCRdb with MiXCR from the RT-PCR reads. In the table there are 160,000 or so distinct CDR3 sequences, 24% of which are singletons. This clonotype came up a few times. The chain combines TRBV5-1 with TRBJ2-1; D is unresolved. The sample comprised blood, either unsorted or a sorted T cell fraction (not recorded which). The source of this sequence is a human donor who was either an allogeneic HSCT recipient or a stem cell or donor lymphocyte infusion donor (not recorded which). It is not recorded whose cells these are; they may come from a transplant donor. CDR3 coding DNA: TGCGCCAGCAGCTTGTACTGGGATAGTGGTGAGCAGTTCTTC. This codes for CASSLYWDSGEQFF.